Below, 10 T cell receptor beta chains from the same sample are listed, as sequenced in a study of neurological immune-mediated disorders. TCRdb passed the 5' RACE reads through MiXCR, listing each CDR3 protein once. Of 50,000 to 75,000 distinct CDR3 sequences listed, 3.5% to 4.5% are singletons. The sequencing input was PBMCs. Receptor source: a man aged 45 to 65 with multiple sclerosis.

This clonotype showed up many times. The CDR3 DNA is TGCAGCGTTGAAGAAGTGAACACTGAAGCTTTCTTT. Protein: CSVEEVNTEAFF. The J gene is TRBJ1-1, the V gene TRBV29-1; D unclear. Germline V gene sequence: CDR1 SQVTM, CDR2 ANQGSEA. Trimming stripped 0 bases from V and 0 bases from J, with 2 bases between. CDR3 length: 12 residues.

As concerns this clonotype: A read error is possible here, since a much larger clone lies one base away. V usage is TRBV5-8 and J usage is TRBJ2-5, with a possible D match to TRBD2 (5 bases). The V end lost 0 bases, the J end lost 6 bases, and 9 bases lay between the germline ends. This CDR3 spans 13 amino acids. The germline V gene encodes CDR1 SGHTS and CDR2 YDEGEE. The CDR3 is CASSLVTTKTQYF. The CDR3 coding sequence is TGTGCCAGCAGCTTGGTGACTACCAAGACCCAGTACTTC.

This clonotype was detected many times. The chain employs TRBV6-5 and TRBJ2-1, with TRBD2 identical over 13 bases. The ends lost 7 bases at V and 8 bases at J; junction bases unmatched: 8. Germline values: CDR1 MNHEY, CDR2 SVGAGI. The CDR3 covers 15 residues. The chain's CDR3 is CASNRLAGGSYEQFF. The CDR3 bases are TGTGCCAGCAACCGACTAGCGGGGGGTAGCTATGAGCAGTTCTTC.

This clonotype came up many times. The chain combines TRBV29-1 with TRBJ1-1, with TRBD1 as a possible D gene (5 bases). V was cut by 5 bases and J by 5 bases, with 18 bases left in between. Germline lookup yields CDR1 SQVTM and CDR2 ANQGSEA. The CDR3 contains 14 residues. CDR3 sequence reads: CSVSNRTGGTEAFF. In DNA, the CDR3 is TGCAGCGTTTCCAACCGTACTGGGGGAACTGAAGCTTTCTTT.

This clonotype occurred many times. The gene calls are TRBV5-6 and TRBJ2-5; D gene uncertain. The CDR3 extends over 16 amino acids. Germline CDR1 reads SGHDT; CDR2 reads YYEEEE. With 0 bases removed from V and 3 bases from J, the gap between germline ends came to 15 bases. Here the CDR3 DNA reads TGTGCCAGCAGCTTGGCGTTAGGAACAGCGAAAGAGACCCAGTACTTC. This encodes CASSLALGTAKETQYF.

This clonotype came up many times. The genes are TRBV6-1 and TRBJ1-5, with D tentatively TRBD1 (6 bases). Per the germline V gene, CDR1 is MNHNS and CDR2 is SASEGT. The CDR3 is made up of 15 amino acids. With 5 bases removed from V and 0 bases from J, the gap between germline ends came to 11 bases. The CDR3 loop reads CASSTGWHSNQPQHF. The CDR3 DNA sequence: TGTGCCAGCAGTACAGGGTGGCATAGCAATCAGCCCCAGCATTTT.

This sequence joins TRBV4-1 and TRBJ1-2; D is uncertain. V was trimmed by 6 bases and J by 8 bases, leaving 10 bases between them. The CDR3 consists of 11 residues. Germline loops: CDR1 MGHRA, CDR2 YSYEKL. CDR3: CASRKGGGYTF. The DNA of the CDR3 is TGCGCCAGCAGAAAAGGAGGGGGCTACACCTTC.

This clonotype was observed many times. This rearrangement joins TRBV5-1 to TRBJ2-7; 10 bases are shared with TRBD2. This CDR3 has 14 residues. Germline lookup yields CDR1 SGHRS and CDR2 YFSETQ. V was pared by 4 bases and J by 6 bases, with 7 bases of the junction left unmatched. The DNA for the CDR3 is TGCGCCAGCAGCGCCGGGACTAGCGTGTCCGAGCAGTACTTC. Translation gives CASSAGTSVSEQYF.

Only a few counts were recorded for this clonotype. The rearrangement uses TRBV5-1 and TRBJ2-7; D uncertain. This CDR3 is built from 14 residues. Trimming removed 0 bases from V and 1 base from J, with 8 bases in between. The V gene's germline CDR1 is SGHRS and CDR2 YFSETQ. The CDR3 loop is CASSLELRSYEQYF. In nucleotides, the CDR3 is TGCGCCAGCAGCTTGGAGCTCAGATCCTACGAGCAGTACTTC.

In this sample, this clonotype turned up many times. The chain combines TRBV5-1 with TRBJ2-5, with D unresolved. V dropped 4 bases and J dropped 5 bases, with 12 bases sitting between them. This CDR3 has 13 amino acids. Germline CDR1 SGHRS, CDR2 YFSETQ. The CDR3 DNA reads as TGCGCCAGCAGCCGCTCGGACGGGGAGACCCAGTACTTC. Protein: CASSRSDGETQYF.